This T cell receptor (beta chain) appears in the sequencing data of a study of CD8+ T cells in alopecia areata. On this clone itself: As yet, its antigen is unknown.

As to treatment: oral pan-JAK inhibitor, 5-10 mg twice daily. Individuals with alopecia areata gave both lesional scalp punch biopsies and peripheral blood for collection. Study conclusions and caveats: Scalp clonality and expanded CD8+ clones among the top 100 were significantly decreased by tofacitinib. Normal scalp had lower clonality than lesional scalp, with alopecia totalis/universalis lesions showing this most strongly. Many expanded lesional clones stayed in scalp and blood while on tofacitinib.

RNA was extracted and reverse transcribed into cDNA as the sequencing template. Using immunoSEQ multiplex PCR, the repertoire was profiled, and TCRdb retains in-frame clones only, with some absent. The data hold tens of thousands of clones, with about 70% observed a single time. This clonotype was sampled from a human donor with alopecia areata. The sequences come from CD8+ T cells sorted from blood, collected at week 44, from a patient treated with tofacitinib.

CDR3 residues: CASSLGTTGPNTEAFF. The CDR3 DNA is TGTGCCAGCAGCTTAGGGACCACAGGGCCTAACACTGAAGCTTTCTTT. V and J are TRBV11-2 and TRBJ1-1; perhaps TRBD1 as D (6 bases). Looked up from germline, CDR1 is SGHAT and CDR2 is FQNNGV. Deletions cut 1 base from V and 2 bases from J, with 14 bases between. This CDR3 comprises 16 residues.